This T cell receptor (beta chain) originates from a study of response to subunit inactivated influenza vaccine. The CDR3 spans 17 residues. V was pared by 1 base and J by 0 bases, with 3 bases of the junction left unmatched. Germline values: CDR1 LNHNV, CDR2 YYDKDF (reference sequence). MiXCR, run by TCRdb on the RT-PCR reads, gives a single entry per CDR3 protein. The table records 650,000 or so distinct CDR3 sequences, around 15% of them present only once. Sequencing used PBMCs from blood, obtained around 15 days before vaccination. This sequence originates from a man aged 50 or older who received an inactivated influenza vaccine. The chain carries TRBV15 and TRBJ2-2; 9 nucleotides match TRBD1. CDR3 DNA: TGTGCCACCAGCAGAGGAAGACAGGGGGCGAACACCGGGGAGCTGTTTTTT. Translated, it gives CATSRGRQGANTGELFF.